This T cell receptor (beta chain) was profiled in a study of cytomegalovirus exposure and HLA in healthy donors. Vbeta (60) and Jbeta (13) primers were used in the PCR. TCRdb's table, derived via immunoSEQ multiplex PCR, lists solely in-frame clones and lacks some. Altogether about 140,000 clones are present, 79% being singletons, with the ten largest covering approximately 6.2%. Notes on the study in general: The presence/absence work took it that sequencing depth was about the same across donors. What a later analysis showed was that several of the most significant clusters appeared linked to common viral pathogens. TCR beta V segments were, for the most part, productive about 87% or about 30% of the time in an earlier analysis.

Details on this clone: Its matching antigen is unknown.

Sequenced: PBMCs. This TCR was recovered from a man between 35 and 55 years old in good health and CMV-seropositive.

CDR3 DNA: TGCGCCAGCAGTGACGCGGGAGGGAAAGAGACCCAGTACTTC. As protein: CASSDAGGKETQYF. The rearrangement joins TRBV10-1 to TRBJ2-5; 9 nucleotides line up with TRBD2. The V gene end was trimmed by 3 bases and the J gene end by 3 bases; junction bases not matched to a gene: 2. CDR3 length equals 14 residues. Germline V gives CDR1 WNHNN, CDR2 SYGVQD (reference sequence).